This T cell receptor beta chain originates from a study of T cells in Graves' hyperthyroidism and ophthalmopathy. This clonotype occurred a few times. The study left out patients who had uncontrolled infection, other autoimmune disease, pregnancy or lactation. Clinical symptoms, serum thyroxine, TRAb, thyroid ultrasound and orbital computed tomography established diagnosis. The investigators amplified TCR beta CDR3 regions from RNA transcripts. HTBI primers were employed in a first-round RT-PCR of the TCR CDR3. Via MiXCR, TCRdb re-called the multiplex PCR reads, giving one row per CDR3 protein. The sample includes some 320,000 distinct CDR3 sequences, roughly an eighth of them seen just once. The clonotype originates from a woman in her thirties or forties with Graves' ophthalmopathy. Sequencing input: blood.

For the CDR3, the DNA is TGTGCCAGCAGTGAGGACGGCATGCAAGAGACCCAGTACTTC. Protein: CASSEDGMQETQYF. The chain has TRBV2 and TRBJ2-5; D is unresolved. The CDR3 consists of 14 residues. V was cut by 3 bases and J by 2 bases, with 10 bases left in between. The germline V gene has CDR1 SNHLY and CDR2 FYNNEI.